This T cell receptor (beta chain) was recovered during a study of blood T cell repertoires in COVID-19. Across the whole study: PBMCs, B-cell-depleted T cells, or T cells were the source of the cDNA or gDNA that made up the material.

J lost 12 bases, V lost 8 bases, and 16 bases had no gene match. The length of the CDR3 is 14 residues. Germline CDR1 is MDHEN and CDR2 is SYDVKM. Assay: immunoSEQ multiplex PCR; the TCRdb copy retains only in-frame clones and omits some. The top ten clones hold under 12% of a sample with more than 200,000 clones, 84% of them seen once. Seattle's cohort entered during active infection and was followed longitudinally. The TCR comes from a woman older than 75 with COVID-19, enrolled during active disease. The chain carries TRBV28 and TRBJ2-1; 7 nucleotides agree with TRBD1. The sequenced sample was peripheral blood. CDR3 sequence reads: CASLQGVGYRGQFF. In DNA form, the CDR3 reads TGTGCCAGCTTACAGGGAGTCGGATACAGGGGGCAGTTCTTC.